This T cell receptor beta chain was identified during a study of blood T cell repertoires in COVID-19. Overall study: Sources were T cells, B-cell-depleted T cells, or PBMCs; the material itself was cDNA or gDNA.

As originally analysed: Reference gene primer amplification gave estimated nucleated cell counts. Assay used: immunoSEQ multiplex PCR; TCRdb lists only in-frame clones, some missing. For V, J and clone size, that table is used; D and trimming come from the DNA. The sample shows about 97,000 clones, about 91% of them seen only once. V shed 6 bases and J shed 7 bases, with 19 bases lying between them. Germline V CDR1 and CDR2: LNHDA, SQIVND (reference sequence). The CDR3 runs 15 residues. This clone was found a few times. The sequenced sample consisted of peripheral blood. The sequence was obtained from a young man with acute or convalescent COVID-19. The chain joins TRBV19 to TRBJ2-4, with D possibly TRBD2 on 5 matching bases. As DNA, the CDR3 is TGTGCCAGTAGGAGGGCGGAGGTTGGTCAGAACATTCAGTACTTC. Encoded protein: CASRRAEVGQNIQYF. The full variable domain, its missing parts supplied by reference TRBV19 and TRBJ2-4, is DGGITQSPKYLFRKEGQNVTLSCEQNLNHDAMYWYRQDPGQGLRLIYYSQIVNDFQKGDIAEGYSVSREKKESFPLTVTSAQKNPTAFYLCASRRAEVGQNIQYFGAGTRLSVL.